One and the same sample provided the 5 T cell receptor beta chains below, sequenced in a study of T cell repertoires in cytomegalovirus infection. TCRdb redid the calling of the reads with MiXCR, one entry per CDR3 protein. The table has approximately 550,000 distinct CDR3 sequences, approximately 15% seen once. Sequencing used CD8+ T cells from PBMCs. Every receptor here comes from a human donor in good health (CMV status not recorded). Some clones in this sample may be carry-over from other donors' samples.

This clonotype was seen ten or more times. The chain has TRBV6-1 and TRBJ2-1; no definite D call. Germline V gene data show CDR1 as MNHNS and CDR2 as SASEGT. V was clipped by 0 bases and J by 4 bases, with 10 bases between them. This CDR3 region has 15 residues. As DNA, the CDR3 is TGTGCCAGCAGTGAAGCGCAGAGGTTATACAATGAGCAGTTCTTC. Residues: CASSEAQRLYNEQFF.

The genes are TRBV5-6 and TRBJ1-2; weak D call: TRBD1 (6 bases). Germline CDR1 reads SGHDT; CDR2 reads YYEEEE. V was clipped by 3 bases and J by 5 bases, with 26 bases between them. CDR3 length equals 18 residues. The DNA of the CDR3 is TGTGCCAGCAGCTCCGGGACCGGGACAAGGGAAAGGAATTATGGCTACACCTTC. Its translation is CASSSGTGTRERNYGYTF.

The V gene is TRBV2, the J gene TRBJ2-7; 7 bases are shared with TRBD2. This CDR3 has 15 amino acids. Germline CDR1 SNHLY, CDR2 FYNNEI. V dropped 8 bases and J dropped 5; count of bases not matched to a gene: 15. The CDR3 coding sequence is TGTGCCAGCTCCGGAGATAGCGGTCGGGAGGACGAGCAGTACTTC. Translation: CASSGDSGREDEQYF. The full variable domain, its missing parts supplied by reference TRBV2 and TRBJ2-7, is EPEVTQTPSHQVTQMGQEVILRCVPISNHLYFYWYRQILGQKVEFLVSFYNNEISEKSEIFDDQFSVERPDGSNFTLKIRSTKLEDSAMYFCASSGDSGREDEQYFGPGTRLTVT.

This clonotype appeared a few times. The gene calls are TRBV6-1 and TRBJ2-1, with 11 nucleotides matching TRBD2. This CDR3 has 15 residues. Germline trimming cut 2 bases from V and 6 bases from J; bases unmatched to any gene: 3. Looked up from germline, CDR1 is MNHNS and CDR2 is SASEGT. The CDR3 DNA reads TGTGCCAGCAGTGAAATCACTAGCGGGAGCAATGAGCAGTTCTTC. Its translation: CASSEITSGSNEQFF.

The gene calls are TRBV5-1 and TRBJ1-6; unclear D gene. The CDR3 is made up of 13 amino acids. V lost 5 bases to trimming and J lost 9 bases, with 12 bases between them. Germline V gene lookup returns CDR1 SGHRS and CDR2 YFSETQ. CDR3 bases: TGCGCCAGCAGTGCGGGGAATCTTTCACCCCTCCACTTT. As protein: CASSAGNLSPLHF.